The 27 T cell receptor beta chains below were found in one sample sequenced in a study of human thymus T cells. Thymus pieces cut out during corrective heart surgery were the tissue that was used. The protocol was immunoSEQ multiplex PCR, while the TCRdb copy is restricted to in-frame clones and leaves out a portion. This repertoire shows roughly 120,000 clones, around 95% found once; its top ten account for more than 0.02%. The source material was thymus tissue. Receptors were obtained from a boy less than two years old with a congenital heart defect but otherwise immunologically healthy.

The chain uses TRBV28 and TRBJ1-1, with a weak D call TRBD1 (5 bases). The CDR3 loop spans 16 amino acids. Germline V gene data show CDR1 as MDHEN and CDR2 as SYDVKM. V lost 2 bases and J 1 base, leaving 14 bases between the germline ends. DNA for the CDR3: TGTGCCAGCAGTTTAGACAGCTTAAGCAGGAACACTGAAGCTTTCTTT. Its protein product is CASSLDSLSRNTEAFF.

The CDR3: CASSQPRGTGELFF. As DNA, the CDR3 is TGCGCCAGCAGCCAACCTCGAGGCACCGGGGAGCTGTTTTTT. The chain carries TRBV4-1 and TRBJ2-2; D is undetermined. CDR1 MGHRA and CDR2 YSYEKL come from the germline V gene. The CDR3 has 14 amino acids. V was pared by 2 bases and J by 4 bases, with 8 bases between.

The rearrangement uses TRBV12-5 and TRBJ1-1; TRBD1 matches 8 bases. Germline V gene data show CDR1 as LGHNT and CDR2 as FRNRAP. The J segment lost 5 bases and the V segment lost 6 bases, leaving 8 bases of the junction unmatched. The CDR3 length is 14 residues. The CDR3 region is CASGLQGEWTEAFF. In DNA form, the CDR3 reads TGTGCTAGTGGCCTACAGGGGGAATGGACTGAAGCTTTCTTT.

The chain employs TRBV27 and TRBJ2-7; D unresolved. Germline assignment: CDR1 MNHEY and CDR2 SMNVEV (reference sequence). The CDR3 length is 16 residues. Trimming removed 0 bases at V and 0 bases at J, with 12 bases between. CDR3 residues: CASSLSKKNASYEQYF. The CDR3 coding sequence is TGTGCCAGCAGTTTATCGAAGAAAAATGCCTCCTACGAGCAGTACTTC.

The rearrangement joins TRBV4-3 to TRBJ2-5, with a tentative D call TRBD2 (6 bases). V was trimmed by 1 base and J by 5 bases, leaving 11 bases between them. The CDR3 has 14 residues. Germline lookup yields CDR1 LGHNA and CDR2 YSLEER. This chain's CDR3 is CASSQAVGGETQYF. Here the CDR3 DNA reads TGCGCCAGCAGCCAAGCGGTCGGGGGTGAGACCCAGTACTTC.

The rearrangement uses TRBV28 and TRBJ2-5; 9 bases are shared with TRBD2. In germline, CDR1 is MDHEN, CDR2 SYDVKM. This CDR3 has 13 residues. V was pared by 5 bases and J by 4 bases, with 2 bases of the junction left unmatched. CDR3 region: CASSLAGRETQYF. DNA for the CDR3: TGTGCCAGCAGTCTAGCGGGAAGAGAGACCCAGTACTTC.

The chain employs TRBV7-9 and TRBJ2-7; D assignment may be TRBD1 or TRBD2 (6 bases each). This CDR3 region has 12 residues. Germline-derived CDR1 and CDR2 are SEHNR and FQNEAQ (reference sequence). V gave up 5 bases and J gave up 2 bases, with 7 bases separating them. CDR3 amino acids: CASSRGPYEQYF. DNA of the CDR3: TGTGCCAGCAGCCGGGGGCCCTACGAGCAGTACTTC.

This sequence joins TRBV5-1 and TRBJ1-2; 7 bases align to TRBD1. From germline, CDR1 is SGHRS and CDR2 YFSETQ. V dropped 4 bases and J dropped 6; count of bases not matched to a gene: 6. The CDR3 length is 13 residues. The CDR3 here is CASSQTGMDGYTF. In nucleotides, the CDR3 is TGCGCCAGCAGCCAGACAGGGATGGATGGCTACACCTTC.

CDR3 in amino acids: CAWNQEKSATNEKLFF. As DNA, the CDR3 is TGTGCCTGGAACCAGGAAAAATCCGCAACTAATGAAAAACTGTTTTTT. J is TRBJ1-4 and V is TRBV30; no clear D gene. Germline V CDR1 and CDR2: GTSNPN, SVGIG (reference sequence). The CDR3 has 16 amino acids. The V end lost 4 bases, the J end lost 0 bases, and 15 bases lay between the germline ends.

This clone was counted a single time. The J gene is TRBJ2-7, the V gene TRBV9, with D tentatively TRBD1 (5 bases). The CDR3 runs 18 residues. V shed 4 bases and J shed 2 bases, with 25 bases lying between them. Germline V CDR1 and CDR2: SGDLS, YYNGEE. As DNA, the CDR3 is TGTGCCAGCAGCAACTCGACTGGAGCGACAGCAAACGCCTACGAGCAGTACTTC. It specifies CASSNSTGATANAYEQYF.

This chain uses TRBV27 with TRBJ2-1; D remains ambiguous. The ends were cut back, 5 bases at V and 9 bases at J, with 8 bases in the middle. Germline assignment: CDR1 MNHEY and CDR2 SMNVEV (reference sequence). There are 11 residues in the CDR3. CDR3: CASSPGIEQFF. The CDR3 DNA follows: TGTGCCAGCAGTCCTGGGATTGAGCAGTTCTTC.

The rearrangement joins TRBV11-2 to TRBJ1-2; a possible D gene is TRBD1 (6 bases). The germline V gene encodes CDR1 SGHAT and CDR2 FQNNGV. Trimming cost V 5 bases and J 2 bases, with 15 bases left between them. CDR3 length: 15 amino acids. CDR3 loop: CASSNRTVLNYGYTF. The CDR3 nucleotides are TGTGCCAGCAGCAATCGGACAGTTTTAAACTATGGCTACACCTTC.

This rearrangement joins TRBV7-9 to TRBJ1-1; possible D gene TRBD1, 5 bases. Per germline, CDR1 SEHNR and CDR2 FQNEAQ (reference sequence). The CDR3 is 16 residues long. The V end lost 5 bases, the J end lost 3 bases, and 19 bases lay between the germline ends. The CDR3 region is CASSPRGGGVDTEAFF. Written as DNA, the CDR3 is TGTGCCAGCAGCCCACGGGGGGGAGGGGTAGACACTGAAGCTTTCTTT.

V and J are TRBV7-2 and TRBJ1-6, with D maybe TRBD1 (6 bases). Germline CDR1 and CDR2: SGHTA and FQGNSA. The CDR3 has 14 amino acids. V gave up 4 bases and J gave up 9 bases, with 13 bases separating them. CDR3 region: CASSWGRGPSPLHF. CDR3 sequence (DNA): TGTGCCAGCAGCTGGGGCAGGGGACCTTCACCCCTCCACTTT.

The CDR3 spells CASSEHGGTTPYNEQFF. For the CDR3, the DNA is TGTGCCAGCAGTGAACACGGGGGCACGACCCCTTACAATGAGCAGTTCTTC. The chain has TRBV6-1 and TRBJ2-1; D could derive from TRBD1 or TRBD2 (6 bases each). Trimming removed 2 bases at V and 4 bases at J, with 18 bases between. This CDR3 has 17 amino acids. Germline CDR1 reads MNHNS; CDR2 reads SASEGT.

The genes are TRBV6-5 and TRBJ1-4, with 10 nucleotides matching TRBD1. CDR1 MNHEY and CDR2 SVGAGI come from the germline V gene. The V gene end was trimmed by 6 bases and the J gene end by 7 bases; junction bases not matched to a gene: 5. CDR3 length equals 14 residues. This CDR3 reads CASSPRTGGEKLFF. The DNA for the CDR3 is TGTGCCAGCAGCCCTCGGACAGGGGGTGAAAAACTGTTTTTT.

The chain combines TRBV12-5 with TRBJ2-3; D may correspond to TRBD1 or TRBD2 (5 bases each). Germline values: CDR1 LGHNT, CDR2 FRNRAP. V was pared by 2 bases and J by 1 base, with 19 bases between. The CDR3 runs 18 residues. CDR3 bases: TGTGCTAGTGGTTTGCCGTTCCCTAAGAGGGGAGGCACAGATACGCAGTATTTT. Protein: CASGLPFPKRGGTDTQYF.

The chain has TRBV6-5 and TRBJ2-7, with D unresolved. This CDR3 region has 12 residues. Between the trimmed V and J ends, which lost 7 bases and 5 bases, there was a span of 12 bases. Germline values: CDR1 MNHEY, CDR2 SVGAGI. CDR3 sequence (DNA): TGTGCCAGCATCGAAAGGGCTGACGAGCAGTACTTC. Encoded protein: CASIERADEQYF.

The count of this clone is one. The chain carries TRBV9 and TRBJ1-3, with D maybe TRBD1 (5 bases). CDR3 length: 16 amino acids. V gave up 4 bases and J gave up 0 bases, with 14 bases separating them. The germline V gene encodes CDR1 SGDLS and CDR2 YYNGEE. Written as DNA, the CDR3 is TGTGCCAGCAGCCTTGACAGCCTCTACTCTGGAAACACCATATATTTT. As protein: CASSLDSLYSGNTIYF.

CDR3 DNA sequence: TGTGCCAGCAGCTTCGGGACTAGCGGGGGTGGGACCCAGTACTTC. Amino acid sequence: CASSFGTSGGGTQYF. The chain carries TRBV11-2 and TRBJ2-5; TRBD2 matches at 14 bases. Germline lookup yields CDR1 SGHAT and CDR2 FQNNGV. Trimming removed 3 bases from V and 7 bases from J; junction bases left unmatched: 4. The CDR3 is made up of 15 amino acids.

V usage is TRBV6-1 and J usage is TRBJ2-3; 12 positions match TRBD2. Unmatched junction bases numbered 6, after V lost 2 bases and J lost 3 bases. The CDR3 contains 17 residues. Germline CDR1 is MNHNS and CDR2 is SASEGT. The CDR3 is CASSEYLGTSGTDTQYF. For the CDR3, the DNA is TGTGCCAGCAGTGAATACCTCGGGACTAGCGGGACAGATACGCAGTATTTT.

The chain recombines TRBV11-2 with TRBJ2-1, with TRBD2 matching over 14 bases. The CDR3 has 18 amino acids. Germline loops: CDR1 SGHAT, CDR2 FQNNGV. V lost 3 bases to trimming and J lost 4 bases; unmatched junction nucleotides: 8. CDR3 sequence: CASSFPRTSGGKYNEQFF. Here the CDR3 DNA reads TGTGCCAGCAGCTTCCCCAGGACTAGCGGGGGGAAATACAATGAGCAGTTCTTC.

V gene TRBV7-8 combines with J gene TRBJ2-7; 8 nucleotides match TRBD2. The V gene end was trimmed by 4 bases and the J gene end by 5 bases; junction bases not matched to a gene: 7. The CDR3 contains 14 residues. CDR1 SGHVS and CDR2 FQNEAQ come from the germline V gene. CDR3 in amino acids: CASSSYGGADEQYF. The CDR3 bases are TGTGCCAGCAGCTCCTACGGGGGGGCCGACGAGCAGTACTTC.

This chain links TRBV4-3 with TRBJ2-5; D uncertain. Germline V CDR1 and CDR2: LGHNA, YSLEER. The V gene lost 1 base and the J gene lost 4 bases, with 7 bases spanning the gap. There are 13 residues in the CDR3. CDR3 sequence (DNA): TGCGCCAGCAGCCAAGCGCCTCGAGAGACCCAGTACTTC. This codes for CASSQAPRETQYF.

This chain uses TRBV2 with TRBJ1-2; the match to TRBD1 covers 7 bases. The V segment lost 3 bases and the J segment 4 bases; nucleotides outside the gene matches: 8. This CDR3 is 15 amino acids long. The V gene's germline CDR1 is SNHLY and CDR2 FYNNEI. The CDR3 reads CASSDRDSFFYGYTF. The CDR3, as DNA: TGTGCCAGCAGTGATCGGGACAGCTTTTTCTATGGCTACACCTTC.

This chain connects TRBV2 to TRBJ2-5; D is undetermined. The CDR3 contains 13 residues. Germline V gives CDR1 SNHLY, CDR2 FYNNEI. Trimming stripped 5 bases from V and 2 bases from J, with 9 bases between. The CDR3 DNA is TGTGCCAGCAGTCCCCTAGGACAAGAGACCCAGTACTTC. The encoded protein is CASSPLGQETQYF.

This clone has a single count. This rearrangement joins TRBV4-3 to TRBJ2-1; D remains unclear. Between the trimmed V and J ends, which lost 4 bases and 5 bases, there was a span of 15 bases. Germline V gene lookup returns CDR1 LGHNA and CDR2 YSLEER. This CDR3 is built from 15 residues. The CDR3 region has the DNA TGCGCCAGCAGCCGAAGGAGAAGGGTTGACAATGAGCAGTTCTTC. This codes for CASSRRRRVDNEQFF.